The 3 T cell receptor beta chains below all came from one sample that was sequenced in a study of T cells of healthy individuals. TCRdb used MiXCR to reprocess the 5' RACE reads, holding one entry per CDR3 protein. The sample records 95,000 to 100,000 distinct CDR3 sequences, 17% being singletons. The origin of the receptors is a human donor in good health.

The rearrangement uses TRBV28 and TRBJ2-1; unclear D gene. Germline loops: CDR1 MDHEN, CDR2 SYDVKM. The V end lost 3 bases, the J end lost 0 bases, and 9 bases lay between the germline ends. The CDR3 extends over 15 amino acids. CDR3 region: CASSFLSSSYNEQFF. CDR3 DNA sequence: TGTGCCAGCAGTTTCCTCTCAAGCTCCTACAATGAGCAGTTCTTC.

This clonotype was counted only a few times. The rearrangement links TRBV18 to TRBJ1-6; the D gene is possibly TRBD1 (6 bases). Germline lookup yields CDR1 KGHSH and CDR2 LQKENI. The V end lost 0 bases, the J end lost 7 bases, and 7 bases lay between the germline ends. The CDR3 covers 14 residues. In DNA form, the CDR3 reads TGTGCCAGCTCACCACCAGGGGGAAATTCACCCCTCCACTTT. Its translation: CASSPPGGNSPLHF.

Of note for this clonotype: It may be a read error: a sequence one base away is much more abundant. The chain has TRBV29-1 and TRBJ2-3; D might be TRBD2 (5 bases). CDR3 length equals 12 residues. The V gene's germline CDR1 is SQVTM and CDR2 ANQGSEA. The germline V and J ends were trimmed by 5 bases and 4 bases, with 10 bases remaining between them. The CDR3, as DNA: TGCAGCGTTCTCAAGGAGGCAGATACGCAGTATTTT. Amino acids: CSVLKEADTQYF.